This is a list of T cell receptor beta chains from one sample in a study of blood T cell repertoires in COVID-19. Data came from immunoSEQ multiplex PCR; TCRdb stores just in-frame clones and leaves some out. Of tens of thousands of clones in the sample, approximately 80% were seen once. Sequenced sample: peripheral blood. These receptors all stem from a woman older than 75 with active or convalescent COVID-19. Both conserved end residues are part of each CDR3. D genes are given only for firm matches. Size values are once, few and many counts, or a class for expanded clones, and some rows have none.

D gene: .
V gene: TRBV6-6
clone size: once
CDR3 length: 13
J gene: TRBJ1-1
CDR3 protein: CASSQQMNTEAFF
CDR3 DNA: TGTGCCAGCAGCCAACAAATGAACACTGAAGCTTTCTTT

D gene: .
V gene: TRBV5-1
clone size: .
CDR3 length: 17
J gene: TRBJ2-2
CDR3 protein: CASSAGGAGSGTGELFF
CDR3 DNA: TGCGCCAGCAGCGCGGGTGGCGCCGGCTCGGGCACCGGGGAGCTGTTTTTT

D gene: .
V gene: TRBV28
clone size: .
CDR3 length: 13
J gene: TRBJ1-6
CDR3 protein: CASSRVDNSPLHF
CDR3 DNA: TGTGCCAGCAGTCGGGTCGATAATTCACCCCTCCACTTT

D gene: .
V gene: TRBV6-5
clone size: .
CDR3 length: 13
J gene: TRBJ2-3
CDR3 protein: CASLLSVTDTQYF
CDR3 DNA: TGTGCCAGCCTCCTTTCCGTCACAGATACGCAGTATTTT

D gene: .
V gene: TRBV5-5
clone size: .
CDR3 length: 12
J gene: TRBJ1-4
CDR3 protein: CASTLGSEKLFF
CDR3 DNA: TGTGCCAGCACCCTAGGAAGTGAAAAACTGTTTTTT

D gene: TRBD1
V gene: TRBV2
clone size: few
CDR3 length: 15
J gene: TRBJ1-5
CDR3 protein: CASSPRTGFGQPQHF
CDR3 DNA: TGTGCCAGCAGTCCGCGGACAGGGTTCGGTCAGCCCCAGCATTTT

D gene: TRBD1
V gene: TRBV19
clone size: once
CDR3 length: 14
J gene: TRBJ1-2
CDR3 protein: CASTYTGEGYGYTF
CDR3 DNA: TGTGCCAGTACCTATACAGGGGAAGGCTATGGCTACACCTTC

D gene: TRBD1
V gene: TRBV27
clone size: medium-sized
CDR3 length: 14
J gene: TRBJ2-1
CDR3 protein: CASSLTGEYNEQFF
CDR3 DNA: TGTGCCAGCAGTTTGACAGGGGAATACAATGAGCAGTTCTTC

D gene: TRBD2
V gene: TRBV9
clone size: few
CDR3 length: 15
J gene: TRBJ2-1
CDR3 protein: CASSWGGLNNNEQFF
CDR3 DNA: TGTGCCAGCAGCTGGGGGGGACTAAATAACAATGAGCAGTTCTTC

D gene: .
V gene: TRBV7-9
clone size: .
CDR3 length: 14
J gene: TRBJ2-7
CDR3 protein: CASSLGGGSGEQYF
CDR3 DNA: TGTGCCAGCAGCTTAGGTGGAGGGTCGGGAGAGCAGTACTTC

D gene: TRBD2
V gene: TRBV19
clone size: .
CDR3 length: 15
J gene: TRBJ2-4
CDR3 protein: CASSIGRTSRGIQYF
CDR3 DNA: TGTGCCAGTAGTATAGGTAGGACTAGCCGGGGCATTCAGTACTTC

D gene: TRBD2
V gene: TRBV19
clone size: .
CDR3 length: 18
J gene: TRBJ2-1
CDR3 protein: CASSILAGDVQFSNEQFF
CDR3 DNA: TGTGCCAGTAGTATCCTAGCGGGGGATGTTCAGTTCAGCAATGAGCAGTTCTTC

D gene: .
V gene: TRBV7-9
clone size: .
CDR3 length: 14
J gene: TRBJ1-2
CDR3 protein: CASSLDVSPYGYTF
CDR3 DNA: TGTGCCAGCAGCTTAGATGTAAGCCCCTATGGCTACACCTTC

D gene: .
V gene: TRBV6-5
clone size: .
CDR3 length: 11
J gene: TRBJ1-1
CDR3 protein: CASREGTEAFF
CDR3 DNA: TGTGCCAGCAGGGAGGGCACTGAAGCTTTCTTT

D gene: .
V gene: TRBV29-1
clone size: .
CDR3 length: 11
J gene: TRBJ1-1
CDR3 protein: CSVTGTTEAFF
CDR3 DNA: TGCAGCGTAACAGGGACCACTGAAGCTTTCTTT

D gene: .
V gene: TRBV18
clone size: .
CDR3 length: 14
J gene: TRBJ1-1
CDR3 protein: CASSPLPGDTEAFF
CDR3 DNA: TGTGCCAGCTCACCACTCCCAGGGGATACTGAAGCTTTCTTT

D gene: .
V gene: TRBV4-1
clone size: .
CDR3 length: 14
J gene: TRBJ1-5
CDR3 protein: CASSPRQEGQPQHF
CDR3 DNA: TGCGCCAGCAGCCCGAGGCAGGAGGGTCAGCCCCAGCATTTT

D gene: TRBD1
V gene: TRBV19
clone size: .
CDR3 length: 16
J gene: TRBJ1-2
CDR3 protein: CASSSTPGQGRDGYTF
CDR3 DNA: TGTGCCAGTAGTTCCACCCCGGGACAGGGGAGGGATGGCTACACCTTC

D gene: TRBD1
V gene: TRBV5-1
clone size: .
CDR3 length: 15
J gene: TRBJ2-5
CDR3 protein: CASSLLGTDQETQYF
CDR3 DNA: TGCGCCAGCAGCTTGCTGGGGACAGACCAAGAGACCCAGTACTTC

D gene: TRBD2
V gene: TRBV7-2
clone size: .
CDR3 length: 15
J gene: TRBJ2-1
CDR3 protein: CASSRTSGSYNEQFF
CDR3 DNA: TGTGCCAGCAGTAGGACTAGCGGTTCCTACAATGAGCAGTTCTTC

D gene: TRBD1
V gene: TRBV5-1
clone size: .
CDR3 length: 15
J gene: TRBJ2-3
CDR3 protein: CASSYGTGGGDTQYF
CDR3 DNA: TGCGCCAGCAGCTACGGGACAGGGGGTGGAGATACGCAGTATTTT

D gene: TRBD1
V gene: TRBV5-4
clone size: .
CDR3 length: 13
J gene: TRBJ1-3
CDR3 protein: CASGTASGNTIYF
CDR3 DNA: TGTGCCAGCGGGACAGCCTCTGGAAACACCATATATTTT

D gene: .
V gene: TRBV6-1
clone size: .
CDR3 length: 14
J gene: TRBJ1-6
CDR3 protein: CASSEEEDYSPLHF
CDR3 DNA: TGTGCCAGCAGTGAAGAGGAGGATTATTCACCCCTCCACTTT

D gene: TRBD2
V gene: TRBV6-6
clone size: .
CDR3 length: 16
J gene: TRBJ2-2
CDR3 protein: CASSYSTSGGAGELFF
CDR3 DNA: TGTGCCAGCAGTTACTCTACTAGCGGGGGGGCCGGGGAGCTGTTTTTT

D gene: .
V gene: TRBV10-3
clone size: .
CDR3 length: 14
J gene: TRBJ1-5
CDR3 protein: CAISEQGGDQPQHF
CDR3 DNA: TGTGCCATCAGTGAGCAGGGAGGGGACCAGCCCCAGCATTTT

D gene: .
V gene: TRBV19
clone size: .
CDR3 length: 12
J gene: TRBJ1-5
CDR3 protein: CATRGLGQPQHF
CDR3 DNA: TGTGCCACAAGGGGTCTCGGACAGCCCCAGCATTTT

D gene: .
V gene: TRBV27
clone size: .
CDR3 length: 15
J gene: TRBJ1-1
CDR3 protein: CASSLLEGGATEAFF
CDR3 DNA: TGTGCCAGCAGTTTATTGGAGGGTGGGGCCACTGAAGCTTTCTTT

D gene: .
V gene: TRBV15
clone size: .
CDR3 length: 12
J gene: TRBJ2-3
CDR3 protein: CATSRDYRRQYF
CDR3 DNA: TGTGCCACCAGCAGGGACTATCGGCGGCAGTATTTT

D gene: .
V gene: TRBV19
clone size: .
CDR3 length: 15
J gene: TRBJ1-6
CDR3 protein: CASSIQWAQPSPLHF
CDR3 DNA: TGTGCCAGTAGTATACAGTGGGCCCAACCTTCACCCCTCCACTTT

D gene: .
V gene: TRBV6-5
clone size: .
CDR3 length: 13
J gene: TRBJ2-2
CDR3 protein: CASSEAPAGELFF
CDR3 DNA: TGTGCCTCCTCCGAGGCCCCGGCCGGGGAGCTGTTTTTT